A selection of T cell receptor beta chains follows, all from one sample in a study of blood T cell repertoires in COVID-19. The protocol was immunoSEQ multiplex PCR, while the TCRdb copy is restricted to in-frame clones and leaves out a portion. The sample consists of about 240,000 clones, approximately 85% of them appearing once. Material for sequencing was peripheral blood. The source of these receptors is a woman between 55 and 75 years old with active or convalescent COVID-19. Both conserved end residues are part of each CDR3. The D gene is left open where the match is weak. Size tells how often a clone was seen (once, few, many) or the class of an expanded clone, and some rows leave it out.

j_call: TRBJ2-5
clone_size: many
d_call: NA
v_call: TRBV3-1/TRBV3-2
cdr3_nt: TGTGCCAGCAGCCGTGAGGGGGAGGAGACCCAGTACTTC
cdr3_aa: CASSREGEETQYF

j_call: TRBJ1-2
clone_size: NA
d_call: TRBD1
v_call: TRBV5-3
cdr3_nt: TGTGCCAGAAGCCCGAACCCCATAGCATGGGACAGGGGGAACTATGGCTACACCTTC
cdr3_aa: CARSPNPIAWDRGNYGYTF

j_call: TRBJ1-1
clone_size: NA
d_call: TRBD1
v_call: TRBV30
cdr3_nt: TGTGCCTGGAGTGGACAAGAGGGGGCTTTCACTGAAGCTTTCTTT
cdr3_aa: CAWSGQEGAFTEAFF

j_call: TRBJ1-6
clone_size: NA
d_call: NA
v_call: TRBV7-9
cdr3_nt: TGTGCCAGCAGCTCTCCAGGGCTAGGGGATTCACCCCTCCACTTT
cdr3_aa: CASSSPGLGDSPLHF

j_call: TRBJ1-2
clone_size: NA
d_call: NA
v_call: TRBV12-3/TRBV12-4
cdr3_nt: TGTGCCAGCGCCGCCGGGACACCCTATGGCTACACCTTC
cdr3_aa: CASAAGTPYGYTF

j_call: TRBJ1-1
clone_size: NA
d_call: NA
v_call: TRBV10-3
cdr3_nt: TGTGCCATCAGTGAGTCTGAAAACTCTGAAGCTTTCTTT
cdr3_aa: CAISESENSEAFF

j_call: TRBJ1-5
clone_size: NA
d_call: NA
v_call: TRBV4-1
cdr3_nt: TGCGCCAGCAGCCAAGTCACAGGGATTAATCAGCCCCAGCATTTT
cdr3_aa: CASSQVTGINQPQHF

j_call: TRBJ1-2
clone_size: NA
d_call: NA
v_call: TRBV29-1
cdr3_nt: TGCAGCGTTCAAGTCGCTAACTATGGCTACACCTTC
cdr3_aa: CSVQVANYGYTF

j_call: TRBJ1-6
clone_size: NA
d_call: NA
v_call: TRBV6-2/TRBV6-3
cdr3_nt: TGTGCCAGCAGTTACTATCAGGAGGGTGCCATCCACTTT
cdr3_aa: CASSYYQEGAIHF

j_call: TRBJ2-4
clone_size: NA
d_call: TRBD1
v_call: TRBV7-9
cdr3_nt: TGTGCCAGCAGTTTTGGACAGGCTGGGGTCGATGGAAACATTCAGTACTTC
cdr3_aa: CASSFGQAGVDGNIQYF

j_call: TRBJ1-3
clone_size: few
d_call: TRBD1
v_call: TRBV7-8
cdr3_nt: TGTGCCAGCAGCTTAGAAGGGACAGGGCTGGGAAACACCATATATTTT
cdr3_aa: CASSLEGTGLGNTIYF

j_call: TRBJ1-6
clone_size: NA
d_call: NA
v_call: TRBV7-9
cdr3_nt: TGTGCCAGCAGCTTAAAGGCCGGGGGAGGAGGTTCACCCCTCCACTTT
cdr3_aa: CASSLKAGGGGSPLHF

j_call: TRBJ2-3
clone_size: NA
d_call: TRBD1
v_call: TRBV6-5
cdr3_nt: TGTGCCAGCAGTTTGACCGGGACAGGGTATGAAGATACGCAGTATTTT
cdr3_aa: CASSLTGTGYEDTQYF

j_call: TRBJ2-2
clone_size: many
d_call: TRBD2
v_call: TRBV25-1
cdr3_nt: TGTGCCAGCAGTGAATCTCAGCGGGGTTGGACCGGGGAGCTGTTTTTT
cdr3_aa: CASSESQRGWTGELFF

j_call: TRBJ1-4
clone_size: once
d_call: TRBD1
v_call: TRBV7-9
cdr3_nt: TGTGCCAGCAGCCCCGGGACAGGGCATCCAACTAATGAAAAACTGTTTTTT
cdr3_aa: CASSPGTGHPTNEKLFF

j_call: TRBJ1-2
clone_size: NA
d_call: TRBD1
v_call: TRBV2
cdr3_nt: TGTGCCAGCAGTGTAGGGACAGCCTATGGCTACACCTTC
cdr3_aa: CASSVGTAYGYTF

j_call: TRBJ2-1
clone_size: NA
d_call: TRBD2
v_call: TRBV18
cdr3_nt: TGTGCCAGCTCACCACCGGGACTAGCGGGGGGGCCGAATGAGCAGTTCTTC
cdr3_aa: CASSPPGLAGGPNEQFF

j_call: TRBJ1-3
clone_size: NA
d_call: TRBD1
v_call: TRBV6-5
cdr3_nt: TGTGCCAGCAGTTACTGGACAGGGACCTCTGGAAACACCATATATTTT
cdr3_aa: CASSYWTGTSGNTIYF